Shown below are 18 T cell receptor beta chains from a single sample sequenced in a study of blood T cell repertoires in COVID-19. Using immunoSEQ multiplex PCR, the repertoire was profiled, and TCRdb retains in-frame clones only, with some absent. The sample shows 250,000 to 300,000 clones, 81% of them seen only once. Material: peripheral blood. These TCRs come from a woman in her fifties or sixties with active or convalescent COVID-19.

The chain recombines TRBV18 with TRBJ1-1, with D uncertain. The CDR3 has 16 amino acids. The germline V and J ends were trimmed by 2 bases and 0 bases, with 13 bases remaining between them. Germline CDR1 KGHSH, CDR2 LQKENI. The CDR3: CASSPSAERMNTEAFF. The DNA of the CDR3 is TGTGCCAGCTCACCATCAGCAGAGAGGATGAACACTGAAGCTTTCTTT. Variable domain in full (rest from reference TRBV18 and TRBJ1-1): NAGVMQNPRHLVRRRGQEARLRCSPMKGHSHVYWYRQLPEEGLKFMVYLQKENIIDESGMPKERFSAEFPKEGPSILRIQQVVRGDSAAYFCASSPSAERMNTEAFFGQGTRLTVV.

The rearrangement joins TRBV19 to TRBJ1-2, with 8 bases aligning to TRBD1. The trim removed 7 bases at V and 5 bases at J, leaving 18 bases unmatched. This CDR3 contains 17 residues. Germline V lookup: CDR1 LNHDA, CDR2 SQIVND (reference sequence). The CDR3 here is CASNQPTRDRTSYGYTF. The CDR3 nucleotides are TGTGCCAGTAACCAGCCCACCCGGGACAGGACAAGTTATGGCTACACCTTC.

V gene TRBV5-1 combines with J gene TRBJ2-7; D is unresolved. Per the germline V gene, CDR1 is SGHRS and CDR2 is YFSETQ. V was pared by 0 bases and J by 2 bases, with 6 bases between. The CDR3 sequence is 13 residues long. The CDR3 region has the DNA TGCGCCAGCAGCTTGGGCCCGGCCTACGAGCAGTACTTC. Translation: CASSLGPAYEQYF.

This sequence joins TRBV7-2 and TRBJ2-1; the match to TRBD2 covers 9 bases. The CDR3 consists of 15 residues. The germline gives CDR1 SGHTA, CDR2 FQGNSA. V shed 3 bases, J shed 6 bases, and the junction held 6 bases outside the gene matches. The CDR3 DNA is TGTGCCAGCAGCTTTCAAGCGGGGGGCTCCAATGAGCAGTTCTTC. Translation: CASSFQAGGSNEQFF.

The chain joins TRBV5-1 to TRBJ1-1, with a tentative D call TRBD1 (5 bases). Trimming took 4 bases from V and 0 from J, leaving 10 bases between them. CDR3 length equals 14 residues. Germline-derived CDR1 and CDR2 are SGHRS and YFSETQ. The CDR3 region has the DNA TGCGCCAGCAGCACGACAGCCATGAACACTGAAGCTTTCTTT. Amino acid sequence: CASSTTAMNTEAFF.

This clone appeared once. The CDR3 DNA reads TGCGCCAGCAGCCAAGTAATAAGCACAGATACGCAGTATTTT. As protein: CASSQVISTDTQYF. V usage is TRBV4-1 and J usage is TRBJ2-3; D gene uncertain. Germline lookup yields CDR1 MGHRA and CDR2 YSYEKL. The CDR3 spans 14 residues. Trimming cost V 1 base and J 0 bases, with 5 bases left between them.

The V call is TRBV6-2 or TRBV6-3, the J call TRBJ2-2; 7 positions match TRBD2. The CDR3 totals 14 residues. Germline V CDR1 and CDR2: MNHEY, SVGEGT. J lost 6 bases, V lost 2 bases, and 3 bases had no gene match. CDR3 sequence: CASSYQRGAGELFF. The CDR3 bases are TGTGCCAGCAGTTACCAGCGGGGAGCCGGGGAGCTGTTTTTT.

V and J are TRBV4-1 and TRBJ2-7; D is possibly TRBD1 (5 bases). Between the trimmed V and J ends, which lost 1 base and 3 bases, there was a span of 16 bases. The germline gives CDR1 MGHRA, CDR2 YSYEKL. CDR3 size: 16 residues. The CDR3 loop reads CASSQGGIGVGYEQYF. The CDR3 DNA is TGCGCCAGCAGCCAAGGGGGCATAGGGGTGGGCTACGAGCAGTACTTC.

This clone has just a few counts. This chain connects TRBV9 to TRBJ1-2; 9 nucleotides line up with TRBD1. The CDR3 runs to 17 residues. Germline CDR1 and CDR2: SGDLS and YYNGEE. Trimming cost V 0 bases and J 5 bases; bases outside gene matches: 11. The CDR3 here is CASSVDTGGAGLYGYTF. The CDR3 nucleotides are TGTGCCAGCAGCGTAGATACAGGGGGCGCAGGGCTTTATGGCTACACCTTC. Full variable domain (rest looked up from reference TRBV9 and TRBJ1-2): DSGVTQTPKHLITATGQRVTLRCSPRSGDLSVYWYQQSLDQGLQFLIQYYNGEERAKGNILERFSAQQFPDLHSELNLSSLELGDSALYFCASSVDTGGAGLYGYTFGSGTRLTVV.

This clone was observed a few times. The chain carries TRBV29-1 and TRBJ1-6; D is possibly TRBD1 (6 bases). The CDR3 extends over 14 amino acids. CDR1 and CDR2 from the germline V gene are SQVTM and ANQGSEA. V was clipped by 7 bases and J by 7 bases, with 17 bases between them. CDR3 sequence reads: CSAREGQGNSPLHF. The CDR3 nucleotides read TGCAGCGCCCGGGAGGGCCAGGGGAATTCACCCCTCCACTTT.

V usage is TRBV10-3 and J usage is TRBJ1-2; 8 bases match TRBD1. The V segment lost 4 bases and the J segment 1 base; nucleotides outside the gene matches: 14. Germline CDR1 ENHRY, CDR2 SYGVKD. This CDR3 has 18 amino acids. In DNA, the CDR3 is TGTGCCATCAGTGGGCAGGGGGCCCGAGCCTCCATTAACTATGGCTACACCTTC. It is translated as CAISGQGARASINYGYTF.

The chain recombines TRBV4-1 with TRBJ2-5; the match to TRBD2 covers 9 bases. V lost 0 bases and J lost 5; bases outside the gene matches: 4. CDR3 size: 15 residues. Germline assignment: CDR1 MGHRA and CDR2 YSYEKL. This chain's CDR3 is CASSQDGAGGETQYF. In DNA, the CDR3 is TGCGCCAGCAGCCAAGATGGGGCGGGGGGGGAGACCCAGTACTTC.

V gene TRBV4-1 combines with J gene TRBJ2-3; TRBD2 matches 10 bases. CDR1 and CDR2 from the germline V gene are MGHRA and YSYEKL. Losses at the gene ends were 4 bases for V and 0 bases for J; bases not matched to a gene: 4. The CDR3 totals 16 residues. The CDR3 loop is CASSPLAGASTDTQYF. The CDR3 DNA follows: TGCGCCAGCAGCCCGCTAGCGGGGGCTAGCACAGATACGCAGTATTTT.

This clone came up once. V is TRBV29-1 and J is TRBJ1-1; possibly TRBD1 for D (5 bases). The CDR3 spans 12 residues. CDR1 and CDR2 from the germline V gene are SQVTM and ANQGSEA. V was clipped by 7 bases and J by 3 bases, with 12 bases between them. The CDR3 DNA reads TGCAGCGGTCTTGGGGGGGACACTGAAGCTTTCTTT. Its translation: CSGLGGDTEAFF. The entire variable domain, with the rest obtained from reference TRBV29-1 and TRBJ1-1, is as follows: SAVISQKPSRDICQRGTSLTIQCQVDSQVTMMFWYRQQPGQSLTLIATANQGSEATYESGFVIDKFPISRPNLTFSTLTVSNMSPEDSSIYLCSGLGGDTEAFFGQGTRLTVV.

V is TRBV15 and J is TRBJ2-5; TRBD2 is a possible D gene (5 bases). Germline CDR1 and CDR2: LNHNV and YYDKDF (reference sequence). The CDR3 runs to 13 residues. Trimming shortened V by 2 bases and J by 3 bases, and 7 bases separated the two germline ends. The DNA for the CDR3 is TGTGCCACCAGCAGATACGGGGAAGAGACCCAGTACTTC. It specifies CATSRYGEETQYF.

This chain links TRBV5-1 with TRBJ1-5; 7 nucleotides agree with TRBD1. The CDR3 covers 14 residues. Germline lookup yields CDR1 SGHRS and CDR2 YFSETQ. Unmatched junction bases numbered 2, after V lost 0 bases and J lost 5 bases. Here the CDR3 DNA reads TGCGCCAGCAGCTTGGCAGGGGGAGATCAGCCCCAGCATTTT. Its protein product is CASSLAGGDQPQHF.

The rearrangement joins TRBV27 to TRBJ2-2; D perhaps matches TRBD2 (6 bases). Trimming took 3 bases from V and 6 from J, leaving 8 bases between them. Germline V gene lookup returns CDR1 MNHEY and CDR2 SMNVEV (reference sequence). The CDR3 has 13 residues. CDR3 bases: TGTGCCAGCAGTTTGGGGGGAGCCGGGGAGCTGTTTTTT. Translation: CASSLGGAGELFF.

The V call is TRBV7-3, the J call TRBJ1-2, with 8 positions matching TRBD1. The V gene end was trimmed by 4 bases and the J gene end by 8 bases; junction bases not matched to a gene: 9. This CDR3 contains 14 residues. Germline V gene data show CDR1 as SGHTA and CDR2 as FQGTGA. The CDR3 reads CASSSGTGSRGYTF. The CDR3 region has the DNA TGTGCCAGCAGCTCCGGGACAGGCTCGCGAGGCTACACCTTC.